This TCR beta chain was profiled in a study of blood T cell repertoires in COVID-19. Data came from immunoSEQ multiplex PCR; TCRdb stores just in-frame clones and leaves some out. The sample contains about 50,000 clones, about 89% of which appear only once. J gave up 2 bases and V 4 bases, and 18 bases lay outside the gene matches. The CDR3 loop spans 19 amino acids. Germline CDR1 SGHRS, CDR2 YFSETQ. This chain joins TRBV5-1 and TRBJ2-5; TRBD2 agrees at 9 bases. This receptor was identified in a human donor in a cohort sampled during active COVID-19. The source material was peripheral blood. Written as DNA, the CDR3 is TGCGCCAGCAGCCTGCAGAATAGAAGGCCGGGACTAGCACAAGAGACCCAGTACTTC. This encodes CASSLQNRRPGLAQETQYF.